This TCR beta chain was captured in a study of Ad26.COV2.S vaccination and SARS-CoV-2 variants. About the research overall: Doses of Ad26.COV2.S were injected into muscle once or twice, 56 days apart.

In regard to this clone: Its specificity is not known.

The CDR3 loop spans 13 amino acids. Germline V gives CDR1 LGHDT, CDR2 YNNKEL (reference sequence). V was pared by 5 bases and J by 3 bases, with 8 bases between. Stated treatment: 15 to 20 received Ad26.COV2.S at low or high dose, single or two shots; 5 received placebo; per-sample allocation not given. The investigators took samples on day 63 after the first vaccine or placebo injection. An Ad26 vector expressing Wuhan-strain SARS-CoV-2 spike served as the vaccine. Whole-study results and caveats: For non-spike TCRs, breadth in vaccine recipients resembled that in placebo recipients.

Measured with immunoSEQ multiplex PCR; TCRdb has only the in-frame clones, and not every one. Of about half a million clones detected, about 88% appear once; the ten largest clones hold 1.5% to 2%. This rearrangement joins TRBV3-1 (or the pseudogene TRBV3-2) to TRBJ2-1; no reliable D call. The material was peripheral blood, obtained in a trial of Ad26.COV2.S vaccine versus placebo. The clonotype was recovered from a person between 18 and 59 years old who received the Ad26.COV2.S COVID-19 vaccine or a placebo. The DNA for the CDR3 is TGTGCCAGCAGCGCTACTATCTACAATGAGCAGTTCTTC. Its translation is CASSATIYNEQFF.